This T cell receptor beta chain was observed in a study of blood T cell repertoires in COVID-19. CDR3 size: 16 residues. Germline values: CDR1 LGHNA, CDR2 YSLEER. V lost 0 bases, J lost 6 bases, and 7 bases stayed unmatched. Per the original methods: Amplification of reference gene primers was used by the study to estimate nucleated cell counts. The table came from immunoSEQ multiplex PCR; TCRdb's copy has only in-frame clones and leaves some out. D and trimming come from the DNA, and the V and J calls and clone size come from that table. The sample has approximately 69,000 clones, under 90% seen once.

This chain uses TRBV4-3 with TRBJ2-3; the match to TRBD2 covers 9 bases. The receptor was isolated from a man aged 45-65 years with COVID-19, enrolled during active disease. Material for sequencing was peripheral blood. CDR3 loop: CASSQEGLAGSDTQYF. The CDR3 DNA reads as TGCGCCAGCAGCCAAGAGGGGCTAGCGGGGAGTGATACGCAGTATTTT.